These T cell receptor beta chains were read from a single sample in a study of identical twins. TCRdb re-called the 5' RACE reads with MiXCR, one entry per CDR3 protein. The repertoire consists of 240,000 or so distinct CDR3 sequences, with about 12% occurring once and the leading ten covering about 4.1%. These sequences were also reported in another study, on yellow fever vaccine responses in identical twins.

The sequenced sample was memory (CD45RO+) T cells sorted from blood. Source of these receptors: a woman aged 18-29 years in good health. Both conserved end residues are part of each CDR3. D genes are given only for firm matches. Size values are once, few and many counts, or a class for expanded clones, and some rows have none.

d_call	v_call	j_call	clone_size	cdr3_length	cdr3_nt	cdr3_aa
TRBD1	TRBV2	TRBJ2-7	few	14	TGTGCCAGCAGTTACCGGACAGGGTTGCGCGAGCAGTACTTC	CASSYRTGLREQYF
TRBD2	TRBV2	TRBJ2-1	few	16	TGTGCCAGCAGTGAAATCGCTAGCGGGGGGGCAGGTGAGCAGTTCTTC	CASSEIASGGAGEQFF
TRBD2	TRBV7-9	TRBJ2-7	-	15	TGTGCCAGCAGCCCACTAGCGGGGGGGCCATACGAGCAGTACTTC	CASSPLAGGPYEQYF
-	TRBV29-1	TRBJ2-1	few	11	TGCAGCGTGACAGACGGGGATGAGCAGTTCTTC	CSVTDGDEQFF
TRBD1	TRBV24-1	TRBJ2-1	many	16	TGTGCCACCAGTGACCCAGGGACAGGGAACGGCAATGAGCAGTTCTTC	CATSDPGTGNGNEQFF
-	TRBV12-5	TRBJ2-2	few	14	TGTGCTAGTGGTTTGGGGGCTAGCTCCGGGGAGCTGTTTTTT	CASGLGASSGELFF
TRBD2	TRBV10-3	TRBJ2-7	-	17	TGTGCCATCAGTGAGTCGGCTAGCGGGAGGATTACCTACGAGCAGTACTTC	CAISESASGRITYEQYF
TRBD2	TRBV7-2	TRBJ2-5	few	14	TGTGCCAGCAGAACTAGCGGGGGGGCTCAGACCCAGTACTTC	CASRTSGGAQTQYF
TRBD2	TRBV6-2/TRBV6-3	TRBJ2-1	-	16	TGTGCCAGCAGTTACTGGCGACTAGCGGGAGGCGTTGAGCAGTTCTTC	CASSYWRLAGGVEQFF
-	TRBV6-4	TRBJ2-1	few	17	TGTGCCAGCAGCACGGGGGGGACAGGTACCTCCTACAATGAGCAGTTCTTC	CASSTGGTGTSYNEQFF
TRBD2	TRBV19	TRBJ2-1	-	15	TGTGCCAGTAGTATCGCCAGCGGGAGGGGGAATGAGCAGTTCTTC	CASSIASGRGNEQFF
TRBD2	TRBV19	TRBJ2-3	-	13	TGTGCCACACTAGCGGGAGGCACAGATACGCAGTATTTT	CATLAGGTDTQYF
-	TRBV29-1	TRBJ2-1	few	13	TGCAGCGAAGGACAAAGCTCCTACAATGAGCAGTTCTTC	CSEGQSSYNEQFF
-	TRBV5-6	TRBJ2-1	few	15	TGTGCCAGCATGTCAGGGTGGCGGGGAGGATTTGAGCAGTTCTTC	CASMSGWRGGFEQFF